The entry that follows covers one T cell receptor beta chain sequence. Deletions cut 5 bases from V and 2 bases from J, with 12 bases between. The CDR3 is 14 amino acids. Germline-derived CDR1 and CDR2 are SGHRS and YFSETQ. The data are from a study of control samples from healthy donors and cancer patients. The repertoire was sequenced with immunoSEQ multiplex PCR; TCRdb's copy has only in-frame clones and lacks some. The data show just over 80,000 clones, with around nine tenths seen just once and around 5.8% held by the top ten. This chain uses TRBV5-1 with TRBJ2-3; D tentatively fits TRBD1 or TRBD2 (6 bases each). The TCR was taken from a man aged 50 or older in good health. The sample comprised blood. This CDR3 reads CASRRDTSTDTQYF. Written as DNA, the CDR3 is TGCGCCAGCAGGCGGGACACCTCCACAGATACGCAGTATTTT. Full variable domain (rest looked up from reference TRBV5-1 and TRBJ2-3): KAGVTQTPRYLIKTRGQQVTLSCSPISGHRSVSWYQQTPGQGLQFLFEYFSETQRNKGNFPGRFSGRQFSNSRSEMNVSTLELGDSALYLCASRRDTSTDTQYFGPGTRLTVL.